Presented here are 10 T cell receptor beta chains from one specimen sequenced in a study of cytomegalovirus exposure and HLA in healthy donors. Primers for the PCR totalled 60 Vbeta and 13 Jbeta. Clones were sequenced by immunoSEQ multiplex PCR, and TCRdb holds only the in-frame ones, with some missing. The sample records roughly 230,000 clones, over 90% being singletons. Sequenced input: PBMCs. The receptors were sampled from a girl under 10 years old in good health and CMV-seronegative.

The rearrangement joins TRBV6-1 to TRBJ1-1; D call uncertain. The CDR3 consists of 15 residues. Germline V gives CDR1 MNHNS, CDR2 SASEGT. Trimming stripped 7 bases from V and 5 bases from J, with 20 bases between. CDR3 DNA sequence: TGTGCCAGCACCCGAGGCGGGGTGTTGGGGACTGAAGCTTTCTTT. Its translation is CASTRGGVLGTEAFF.

V is TRBV5-1 and J is TRBJ2-1, with 9 bases identical to TRBD2. CDR3 length: 17 amino acids. J gave up 9 bases and V 4 bases, and 17 bases lay outside the gene matches. CDR1 SGHRS and CDR2 YFSETQ come from the germline V gene. CDR3 sequence: CASSLPGAGLASSEQFF. The CDR3, as DNA: TGCGCCAGCAGCCTCCCCGGGGCGGGACTAGCTTCGAGTGAGCAGTTCTTC.

The CDR3 spells CASSRDTDYGYTF. CDR3 DNA: TGTGCCAGCAGTCGGGACACCGACTATGGCTACACCTTC. This chain uses TRBV5-4 with TRBJ1-2, with D possibly being TRBD1 (6 bases). The CDR3 has 13 residues. Germline V CDR1 and CDR2: SGHNT, YYREEE (reference sequence). Trimming removed 5 bases from V and 3 bases from J, with 11 bases in between.

The gene calls are TRBV30 and TRBJ2-1, with D perhaps matching TRBD2 (5 bases). V was clipped by 0 bases and J by 10 bases, with 16 bases between them. The germline V gene has CDR1 GTSNPN and CDR2 SVGIG (reference sequence). This CDR3 has 14 residues. The CDR3 reads CAWSVLTGSKEQFF. The CDR3 nucleotides are TGTGCCTGGAGTGTACTGACGGGATCGAAGGAGCAGTTCTTC.

The rearrangement joins TRBV7-8 to TRBJ1-2; 11 nucleotides match TRBD1. Germline loops: CDR1 SGHVS, CDR2 FQNEAQ. Trimming took 5 bases from V and 3 from J; bases not matched to a gene: 5. The CDR3 has 15 amino acids. In DNA, the CDR3 is TGTGCCAGCAGCAACCGGGACAGGGGGGACTATGGCTACACCTTC. This gives the protein CASSNRDRGDYGYTF.

The chain recombines TRBV7-9 with TRBJ2-5; 8 nucleotides line up with TRBD2. The CDR3 is 15 amino acids. Germline trimming cut 5 bases from V and 0 bases from J; bases unmatched to any gene: 5. In germline, CDR1 is SEHNR, CDR2 FQNEAQ (reference sequence). The CDR3 here is CASSILLADQETQYF. DNA of the CDR3: TGTGCCAGCAGCATCCTACTAGCGGACCAAGAGACCCAGTACTTC.

The chain recombines TRBV7-2 with TRBJ2-1; 8 bases map to TRBD2. There are 14 residues in the CDR3. J was trimmed by 8 bases and V by 5 bases; bases with no gene match: 8. CDR1 and CDR2 from the germline V gene are SGHTA and FQGNSA. DNA of the CDR3: TGTGCCAGCAGCGGGGTAGCGGGGCCCTATGAGCAGTTCTTC. This gives the protein CASSGVAGPYEQFF.

This chain links TRBV15 with TRBJ2-7, with D perhaps matching TRBD1 (6 bases). Germline lookup yields CDR1 LNHNV and CDR2 YYDKDF (reference sequence). V was trimmed by 3 bases and J by 0 bases, leaving 21 bases between them. The CDR3 sequence is 18 residues long. CDR3: CATSSKTGQFGISYEQYF. The CDR3, as DNA: TGTGCCACCAGCAGTAAGACCGGACAGTTTGGGATCTCCTACGAGCAGTACTTC.

The chain links TRBV29-1 to TRBJ2-7, with 8 bases matching TRBD2. V shed 1 base and J 0 bases; nucleotides not matched to a gene: 11. Germline-derived CDR1 and CDR2 are SQVTM and ANQGSEA. The CDR3 length is 17 residues. In DNA, the CDR3 is TGCAGCGTTGAAGTTAGGGCGGGAGGCTTCAGCTCCTACGAGCAGTACTTC. It yields the protein CSVEVRAGGFSSYEQYF.

The V call is TRBV2, the J call TRBJ1-3, with a possible D match to TRBD1 (6 bases). Trimming shortened V by 0 bases and J by 6 bases, and 12 bases separated the two germline ends. The CDR3 totals 15 residues. Germline assignment: CDR1 SNHLY and CDR2 FYNNEI. DNA of the CDR3: TGTGCCAGCAGTGAAGCCGCGTGGGGGCCAAACACCATATATTTT. It encodes CASSEAAWGPNTIYF.